The entry that follows covers one T cell receptor beta chain sequence. The sequenced target, TCR beta, came from blood CD8+ and CD4+ T cells. RNA amounts of roughly 0.5 to 1 ug underwent reverse transcription with random hexamers. TCRdb reprocessed the immunoSEQ multiplex PCR reads with MiXCR, giving one entry per CDR3 protein. This sample yields about 130,000 distinct CDR3 sequences, of which 91% are seen a single time; around 0.22% belongs to the top ten. These data belong to a study of CD8 T cells in Susac syndrome. The CDR3 is made up of 15 amino acids. Germline V lookup: CDR1 SGHNT, CDR2 YYREEE (reference sequence). Trimming left V 2 bases short and J 4 bases short, with 12 bases between.

The TCR was taken from a human donor with multiple sclerosis. Input material: CD8+ T cells from PBMCs. The genes are TRBV5-4 and TRBJ2-2; D is possibly TRBD2 (7 bases). The CDR3 DNA follows: TGTGCCAGCAGCTTTGGGGGAGGGGGCACCGGGGAGCTGTTTTTT. It is translated as CASSFGGGGTGELFF.